This T cell receptor (beta chain) was sequenced during a study of siplizumab effects on memory and regulatory T cells. Notes on this clone: Antigen: not known.

The assay was immunoSEQ multiplex PCR, and TCRdb's table has in-frame clones only and misses some. The table shows around 100,000 clones, with approximately 91% occurring only once. Notes on the study in general: Left unconfirmed was the suppressive function of proliferating Tregs from siplizumab cultures.

V shed 3 bases, J shed 8 bases, and the junction held 15 bases outside the gene matches. Germline assignment: CDR1 SGHNT and CDR2 YENEEA. This CDR3 spans 18 amino acids. The rearrangement uses TRBV11-3 and TRBJ2-1; 11 bases map to TRBD2. This clonotype was sampled from a human donor in good health. Sequencing was carried out using CD4+ T cells sorted from blood. The CDR3 region has the DNA TGTGCCAGCAGCTTTAGACTTGTGAGACTAGCGGGGTTGGATGAGCAGTTCTTC. Its translation is CASSFRLVRLAGLDEQFF.